The rows below give T cell receptor beta chains drawn from one sample of a study of blood T cell repertoires in COVID-19. Libraries were prepared by immunoSEQ multiplex PCR; TCRdb keeps only in-frame clonotypes and omits some of them. Of fewer than 85,000 clones in the sample, approximately 88% were seen once. Sequencing was done on a sample of peripheral blood. These receptors all come from a man aged 55 to 69 with acute or convalescent COVID-19. CDR3s include the opening cysteine and the closing phenylalanine or tryptophan. D genes are given only for firm matches. Clone size is shown for a subset of rows, as once, few, many or a class of expanded clone.

TRBJ1-2 TRBV25-1 NA NA CASSDSRLKTHYGYTF TGTGCCAGCAGTGACAGCCGGTTGAAGACTCACTATGGCTACACCTTC
TRBJ1-2 TRBV6-5 TRBD1 NA CASSPGQGRYTF TGTGCCAGCAGCCCAGGACAGGGGCGCTACACCTTC
TRBJ1-1 TRBV9 NA NA CASSPNVRPGGIHGNTEAFF TGTGCCAGCAGCCCCAATGTTCGACCGGGGGGAATCCATGGGAACACTGAAGCTTTCTTT
TRBJ1-4 TRBV7-9 TRBD1 NA CASSLRGTATNEKLFF TGTGCCAGCAGCTTACGGGGGACAGCAACTAATGAAAAACTGTTTTTT
TRBJ1-2 TRBV13 TRBD1 NA CASKDRDNYGYTF TGTGCCAGCAAGGACAGGGATAACTATGGCTACACCTTC
TRBJ2-3 TRBV12-3/TRBV12-4 NA NA CASSVSRGTQYF TGTGCCAGCAGCGTCAGCCGGGGTACGCAGTATTTT
TRBJ2-1 TRBV24-1 NA few CATSDVSGHSSYNEQFF TGTGCCACCAGTGACGTCTCAGGACATAGCTCCTACAATGAGCAGTTCTTC
TRBJ1-4 TRBV7-2 NA NA CASSSSRDGVGEKLFF TGTGCCAGCAGCTCCTCCAGGGATGGGGTGGGTGAAAAACTGTTTTTT
TRBJ2-2 TRBV12-3/TRBV12-4 NA NA CASTQFTGELFF TGTGCCAGCACCCAATTCACCGGGGAGCTGTTTTTT
TRBJ2-7 TRBV7-2 NA NA CASSLAQGPWGYEQYF TGTGCCAGCAGCTTAGCGCAGGGCCCCTGGGGCTACGAGCAGTACTTC
TRBJ2-5 TRBV30 TRBD1 NA CAWSVLAGGRETQYF TGTGCCTGGAGTGTACTCGCAGGGGGTAGAGAGACCCAGTACTTC
TRBJ1-2 TRBV6-6 TRBD1 NA CASGTGVGYTF TGTGCCAGCGGGACAGGGGTCGGCTACACCTTC
TRBJ2-3 TRBV7-3 TRBD2 NA CASSSRGGGAADTQYF TGTGCCAGCAGCTCCCGGGGCGGGGGGGCCGCAGATACGCAGTATTTT
TRBJ2-5 TRBV5-4 TRBD1 NA CASSLEGGETQYF TGTGCCAGCAGCTTGGAAGGGGGCGAGACCCAGTACTTC
TRBJ1-1 TRBV7-2 TRBD1 NA CASIADRSPMNTEAFF TGTGCCAGCATCGCGGACAGGAGTCCAATGAACACTGAAGCTTTCTTT
TRBJ2-7 TRBV10-2 TRBD2 NA CASREGLAGGYEQYF TGCGCCAGCAGGGAGGGACTAGCGGGGGGCTACGAGCAGTACTTC
TRBJ2-2 TRBV5-4 NA NA CASSFTDYTGELFF TGTGCCAGCAGCTTTACAGATTACACCGGGGAGCTGTTTTTT
TRBJ2-7 TRBV2 NA once CASSTGPYEQYF TGTGCCAGCTCGACAGGCCCCTACGAGCAGTACTTC
TRBJ1-4 TRBV9 NA NA CASSVALFGVPNEKLFF TGTGCCAGCAGCGTAGCACTATTCGGGGTCCCTAATGAAAAACTGTTTTTT
TRBJ2-2 TRBV4-3 TRBD2 NA CASSQDTGRVRNMELFF TGCGCCAGCAGCCAAGATACGGGGAGGGTAAGAAATATGGAGCTGTTTTTT
TRBJ1-1 TRBV7-6 TRBD1 NA CASSLAGTVNTEAFF TGTGCCAGCAGCTTAGCCGGGACAGTGAACACTGAAGCTTTCTTT
TRBJ1-6 TRBV6-6 TRBD1 NA CASSRRGPMRGLGSYNSPLHF TGTGCCAGCAGCCGCCGGGGTCCGATGAGGGGGCTAGGGTCCTATAATTCACCCCTCCACTTT
TRBJ2-4 TRBV9 TRBD1 NA CASSVTRQGDIQYF TGTGCCAGCAGCGTAACAAGACAGGGCGACATTCAGTACTTC
TRBJ1-1 TRBV18 TRBD1 NA CASSWGQGNTEAFF TGTGCCAGCTCATGGGGACAGGGGAACACTGAAGCTTTCTTT
TRBJ1-1 TRBV5-5 TRBD1 NA CASSIKTGAGTEAFF TGTGCCAGCAGCATAAAGACAGGGGCGGGCACTGAAGCTTTCTTT
TRBJ1-5 TRBV5-8 NA NA CASSLGGLSNQPQHF TGTGCCAGCAGCTTGGGGGGGCTGAGCAATCAGCCCCAGCATTTT
TRBJ1-4 TRBV2 TRBD1 NA CASKQGATNEKLFF TGTGCCAGCAAACAGGGGGCGACTAATGAAAAACTGTTTTTT
TRBJ1-1 TRBV2 NA NA CASSRDIRWTEAFF TGTGCCAGCAGCCGGGACATTCGATGGACTGAAGCTTTCTTT
TRBJ1-3 TRBV30 TRBD1 NA CAWTETDRDSGNTIYF TGTGCCTGGACAGAAACGGACAGGGACTCTGGAAACACCATATATTTT
TRBJ1-4 TRBV19 TRBD1 few CASSIPLDRGREKLFF TGTGCCAGTAGTATTCCTTTGGACAGGGGGCGGGAAAAACTGTTTTTT
TRBJ1-5 TRBV7-2 TRBD1 NA CASSSRDRNQPQHF TGTGCCAGCAGCTCCCGGGACAGAAATCAGCCCCAGCATTTT
TRBJ1-4 TRBV2 NA NA CASSLWGDEKLFF TGTGCCAGCAGTCTTTGGGGGGATGAAAAACTGTTTTTT
TRBJ1-2 TRBV6-6 TRBD1 NA CASSGQETYGYTF TGTGCCAGCAGTGGACAGGAAACCTATGGCTACACCTTC
TRBJ2-1 TRBV4-3 NA NA CASSQESGHEQFF TGCGCCAGCAGCCAAGAGTCAGGCCATGAGCAGTTCTTC
TRBJ2-3 TRBV3-1/TRBV3-2 TRBD2 NA CASSLAGVSTDTQYF TGTGCCAGCAGTCTAGCGGGGGTTAGCACAGATACGCAGTATTTT
TRBJ2-5 TRBV5-4 TRBD1 NA CASSIRDRAQETQYF TGTGCCAGCAGCATCCGCGACAGGGCCCAAGAGACCCAGTACTTC
TRBJ1-2 TRBV7-8 TRBD1 NA CASSPTQGRSGYGYTF TGTGCCAGCAGCCCCACACAGGGGAGAAGTGGGTATGGCTACACCTTC
TRBJ1-6 TRBV4-3 TRBD1 NA CASSHNRGYNSPLHF TGCGCCAGCAGCCATAACAGGGGATATAATTCACCCCTCCACTTT
TRBJ2-3 TRBV11-2 NA NA CASCRGDTSPHDTQYF TGTGCCAGCTGCAGGGGGGACACTAGCCCTCACGATACGCAGTATTTT
TRBJ1-3 TRBV7-9 NA NA CASSSASGQPKPGNTIYF TGTGCCAGCAGCTCAGCCTCCGGACAGCCTAAGCCTGGAAACACCATATATTTT
TRBJ1-2 TRBV24-1 TRBD1 NA CATSAGTGGDYGYTF TGTGCCACCAGTGCAGGGACAGGGGGTGACTATGGCTACACCTTC
TRBJ2-7 TRBV5-8 NA NA CASSQFHEQYF TGTGCCAGCAGCCAATTCCACGAGCAGTACTTC
TRBJ1-2 TRBV19 NA NA CASSPEGKGYGYTF TGTGCCAGTAGTCCGGAGGGCAAAGGCTATGGCTACACCTTC
TRBJ2-4 TRBV7-9 TRBD1 NA CASSLDRGLAKNIQYF TGTGCCAGCAGCCTAGACAGGGGACTAGCCAAAAACATTCAGTACTTC
TRBJ2-5 TRBV24-1 TRBD1 NA CATSDGDRGSRETQYF TGTGCCACCAGTGATGGCGACAGGGGTTCTCGGGAGACCCAGTACTTC
TRBJ2-3 TRBV4-3 TRBD2 NA CASSQDIGGLAGGTDTQYF TGCGCCAGCAGCCAAGATATAGGGGGACTAGCGGGGGGAACAGATACGCAGTATTTT
TRBJ2-1 TRBV6-5 TRBD2 once CASSLAGGPYNEQFF TGTGCCAGCAGCTTAGCGGGGGGACCCTACAATGAGCAGTTCTTC
TRBJ1-1 TRBV6-6 TRBD1 NA CASTRDRSTEAFF TGTGCCAGCACCCGGGACAGAAGCACTGAAGCTTTCTTT
TRBJ2-2 TRBV10-3 NA once CAISESRRSGELFF TGTGCCATCAGTGAGTCGAGGAGGTCCGGGGAGCTGTTTTTT
TRBJ2-3 TRBV24-1 NA NA CATSTQGSDTQYF TGTGCCACCAGTACTCAGGGGTCAGATACGCAGTATTTT
TRBJ1-6 TRBV6-5 NA NA CASSTGNSPLHF TGTGCCAGCAGTACAGGGAATTCACCCCTCCACTTT
TRBJ1-1 TRBV27 NA few CASSLFSLREGSWSTEAFF TGTGCCAGCAGTTTATTTTCTCTCCGGGAGGGGTCGTGGAGCACTGAAGCTTTCTTT
TRBJ2-1 TRBV7-9 TRBD1 NA CASSLTGGSYNEQFF TGTGCCAGCAGCCTTACAGGGGGGTCCTACAATGAGCAGTTCTTC